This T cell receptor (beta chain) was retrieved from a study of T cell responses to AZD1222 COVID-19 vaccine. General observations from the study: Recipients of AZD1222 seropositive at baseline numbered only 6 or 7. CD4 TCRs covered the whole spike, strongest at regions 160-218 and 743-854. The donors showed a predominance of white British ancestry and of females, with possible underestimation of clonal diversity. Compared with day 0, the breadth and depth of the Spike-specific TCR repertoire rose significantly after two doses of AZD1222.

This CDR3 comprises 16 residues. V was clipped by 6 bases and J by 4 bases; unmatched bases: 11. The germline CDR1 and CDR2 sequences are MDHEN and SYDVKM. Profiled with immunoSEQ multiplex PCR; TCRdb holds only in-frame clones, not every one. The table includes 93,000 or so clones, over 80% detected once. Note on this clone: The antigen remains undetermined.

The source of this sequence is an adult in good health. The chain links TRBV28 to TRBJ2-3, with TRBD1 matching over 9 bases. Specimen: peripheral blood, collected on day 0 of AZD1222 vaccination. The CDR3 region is CASSNPRDRVPDTQYF. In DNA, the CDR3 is TGTGCCAGCAGCAATCCGAGGGACAGGGTACCAGATACGCAGTATTTT.